The rows below give T cell receptor beta chains drawn from one sample of a study of blood T cell repertoires in COVID-19. TCRdb keeps only in-frame clones here, not all; method: immunoSEQ multiplex PCR. The data contain over 300,000 clones, about 85% of them seen just once; the ten biggest clones take up approximately 5%. Sequencing was done on a sample of PBMCs or T cells enriched from blood (not recorded which). The source is a woman in her thirties who had recovered from COVID-19. The CDR3 runs from the conserved cysteine through the conserved F or W. Fields, in order: J gene, D gene, clone size, V gene, CDR3 protein, CDR3 DNA. A D gene is named only where the DNA matches it firmly. Size is stated for part of the rows, as once, few or many counts, or as a class when the clone is expanded.

TRBJ1-6	NA	NA	TRBV7-2	CASSLFPGESPLHF	TGTGCCAGCAGCTTATTTCCGGGGGAGTCACCCCTCCACTTT
TRBJ2-3	TRBD2	NA	TRBV24-1	CATRGGADTQYF	TGTGCCACCCGGGGGGGGGCCGATACGCAGTATTTT
TRBJ2-1	NA	once	TRBV28	CASKLPGSYNEQFF	TGTGCCAGCAAACTACCAGGGTCCTACAATGAGCAGTTCTTC
TRBJ2-5	NA	NA	TRBV7-2	CASSSWTEQETQYF	TGTGCCAGCAGCTCTTGGACAGAACAAGAGACCCAGTACTTC
TRBJ2-7	NA	NA	TRBV30	CAWREGYEQYF	TGTGCCTGGAGGGAGGGATACGAGCAGTACTTC
TRBJ1-6	NA	NA	TRBV15	CATSRDLPYNSPLHF	TGTGCCACCAGCAGAGATCTTCCGTATAATTCACCCCTCCACTTT
TRBJ1-1	NA	once	TRBV6-5	CASSHEARDTEAFF	TGTGCCAGCAGCCACGAGGCGCGAGACACTGAAGCTTTCTTT
TRBJ1-2	NA	NA	TRBV19	CASSINREGGYTF	TGTGCCAGTAGTATCAACAGGGAAGGCGGCTACACCTTC
TRBJ2-5	NA	NA	TRBV7-2	CASRKYGSQETQYF	TGTGCCAGCAGAAAATATGGCAGCCAAGAGACCCAGTACTTC
TRBJ1-2	TRBD1	NA	TRBV10-1	CASRGQGMFGYTF	TGCGCCAGCAGGGGACAGGGTATGTTCGGCTACACCTTC
TRBJ2-7	TRBD2	NA	TRBV13	CASSPGLAGGFEQYF	TGTGCCAGCAGCCCGGGACTAGCGGGGGGCTTTGAGCAGTACTTC
TRBJ1-4	NA	NA	TRBV4-1	CASSQDKAAAGANEKLFF	TGCGCCAGCAGCCAAGATAAGGCAGCGGCCGGGGCTAATGAAAAACTGTTTTTT
TRBJ1-6	NA	NA	TRBV5-4	CASSSDSSYNSPLHF	TGTGCCAGCAGCTCGGACAGCTCCTATAATTCACCCCTCCACTTT
TRBJ2-1	NA	NA	TRBV30	CAWRTIGGSYNEQFF	TGTGCCTGGAGAACGATCGGCGGCTCCTACAATGAGCAGTTCTTC
TRBJ1-5	NA	NA	TRBV10-1	CASSESGWREAHNQPQHF	TGCGCCAGCAGTGAGTCGGGTTGGCGGGAAGCCCACAATCAGCCCCAGCATTTT
TRBJ1-2	TRBD1	NA	TRBV5-1	CASSASGQGYGYTF	TGCGCCAGCAGCGCCTCGGGACAGGGATATGGCTACACCTTC
TRBJ1-2	TRBD1	few	TRBV5-1	CASNPDRGAGGYTF	TGCGCCAGCAACCCGGACAGGGGCGCGGGTGGCTACACCTTC
TRBJ1-3	TRBD1	NA	TRBV5-1	CASRTGANSGNTIYF	TGCGCCAGCAGGACAGGGGCTAACTCTGGAAACACCATATATTTT
TRBJ2-5	TRBD2	NA	TRBV5-6	CASSDAGGGETQYF	TGTGCCAGCAGCGACGCGGGCGGGGGAGAGACCCAGTACTTC
TRBJ1-2	NA	NA	TRBV5-1	CASSLERGISYGYTF	TGCGCCAGCAGCTTGGAACGGGGAATCTCCTATGGCTACACCTTC
TRBJ2-3	TRBD1	NA	TRBV11-3	CASSFTGTADTQYF	TGTGCCAGCAGCTTTACCGGGACAGCAGATACGCAGTATTTT
TRBJ1-1	NA	NA	TRBV7-3	CASSTHGSAEAFF	TGTGCCAGCAGTACCCACGGGTCGGCTGAAGCTTTCTTT
TRBJ2-1	TRBD2	NA	TRBV20-1	CSASGASGGNEQFF	TGCAGTGCTAGTGGGGCTAGCGGGGGGAATGAGCAGTTCTTC
TRBJ1-6	NA	NA	TRBV5-1	CASSLAGSGSPLHF	TGCGCCAGCAGCTTGGCAGGGTCTGGGTCACCCCTCCACTTT
TRBJ2-2	TRBD1	NA	TRBV6-5	CASDRGNTGELFF	TGTGCCAGCGACAGGGGGAACACCGGGGAGCTGTTTTTT
TRBJ1-5	NA	NA	TRBV9	CASSVGLGDQPQHF	TGTGCCAGCAGCGTGGGACTTGGAGATCAGCCCCAGCATTTT
TRBJ2-5	TRBD1	NA	TRBV30	CAWSVFFGQGETQYF	TGTGCCTGGAGTGTATTTTTCGGACAGGGGGAGACCCAGTACTTC
TRBJ1-5	NA	NA	TRBV19	CASSIAQSINQPQHF	TGTGCCAGTAGTATAGCTCAAAGCATTAATCAGCCCCAGCATTTT